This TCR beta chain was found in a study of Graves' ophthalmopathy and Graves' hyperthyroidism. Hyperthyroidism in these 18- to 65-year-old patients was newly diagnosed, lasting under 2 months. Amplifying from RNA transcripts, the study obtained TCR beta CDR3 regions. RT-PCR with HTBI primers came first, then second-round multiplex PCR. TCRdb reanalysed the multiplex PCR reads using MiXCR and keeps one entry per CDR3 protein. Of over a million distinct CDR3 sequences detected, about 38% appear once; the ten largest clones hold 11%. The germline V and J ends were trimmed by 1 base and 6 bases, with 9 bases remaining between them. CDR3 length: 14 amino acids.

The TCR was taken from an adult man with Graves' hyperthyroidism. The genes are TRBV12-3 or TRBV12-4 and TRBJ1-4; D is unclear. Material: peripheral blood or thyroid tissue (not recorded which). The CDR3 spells CASSLDFGDEKLFF. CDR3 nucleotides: TGTGCCAGCAGTTTAGATTTTGGGGATGAAAAACTGTTTTTT.